The sequence of this TCR beta chain was determined in a study of T cell responses to AZD1222 COVID-19 vaccine. Study summary: Second doses that came at about 4 or about 12 weeks were put together.

Method: immunoSEQ multiplex PCR; TCRdb's copy keeps in-frame clones and lacks some. The sample carries approximately 120,000 clones, about 90% recorded once. V was pared by 10 bases and J by 7 bases, with 16 bases between. Germline CDR1 is ENHRY and CDR2 is SYGVKD. The length of the CDR3 is 12 residues. Study-wide results and limits: Repertoires were sampled only after the peak T cell response. Spike-specific TCRs gained breadth and depth after people received two AZD1222 doses.

As regards this clone: The antigen is not known.

The TCR sequence derives from an adult in good health. V usage is TRBV10-3 and J usage is TRBJ1-1; D call uncertain. This material consisted of peripheral blood, taken on day 0 of AZD1222 vaccination. In DNA form, the CDR3 reads TGTGCCACAGAACAAGGAGCGGGTGAAGCTTTCTTT. Its protein product is CATEQGAGEAFF.